A single sample is the source of the 22 T cell receptor beta chains below, sequenced in a study of OX40 agonist ivuxolimab in advanced cancers. The repertoire was sequenced with immunoSEQ multiplex PCR; TCRdb's copy has only in-frame clones and lacks some. Of under 70,000 clones in the sample, about 88% were seen once. The specimen comprised CD4+ or CD8+ T cells sorted from blood, sampled in a trial of the OX40 agonist ivuxolimab. Receptors originate from an adult with an advanced solid tumor such as melanoma, head and neck, liver or kidney cancer.

The V gene is TRBV2, the J gene TRBJ1-2; D is perhaps TRBD1 (5 bases). This CDR3 spans 13 amino acids. Trimming stripped 1 base from V and 8 bases from J, with 11 bases between. The V gene's germline CDR1 is SNHLY and CDR2 FYNNEI. CDR3 sequence: CASSEGAQGGYTF. The CDR3, as DNA: TGTGCCAGCAGTGAAGGAGCCCAGGGCGGCTACACCTTC.

The chain joins TRBV2 to TRBJ2-7, with TRBD2 identical over 7 bases. CDR3 length equals 15 residues. Per the germline V gene, CDR1 is SNHLY and CDR2 is FYNNEI. V gave up 0 bases and J gave up 6 bases; unmatched junction bases: 8. In DNA form, the CDR3 reads TGTGCCAGCAGTGAAGCGGGGGACTACCTTGGCGAGCAGTACTTC. The encoded protein is CASSEAGDYLGEQYF.

The chain joins TRBV10-2 to TRBJ2-5; 7 bases line up with TRBD1. The CDR3 contains 13 residues. Germline assignment: CDR1 WSHSY and CDR2 SAAADI. J lost 4 bases, V lost 4 bases, and 3 bases had no gene match. The CDR3 DNA sequence: TGCGCCAGCAGTGGGGGACAGCGAGAGACCCAGTACTTC. This translates into CASSGGQRETQYF.

The gene calls are TRBV14 and TRBJ1-1; tentatively, D is TRBD1 (5 bases). V was pared by 0 bases and J by 9 bases, with 11 bases between. Germline CDR1 is SGHDN and CDR2 is FVKESK. The CDR3 sequence is 13 residues long. CDR3 nucleotide sequence: TGTGCCAGCAGCCAAGAATCAGGGACCAAAGCTTTCTTT. Encoded protein: CASSQESGTKAFF.

V is TRBV27 and J is TRBJ2-2; D unclear. This CDR3 contains 10 residues. Looked up from germline, CDR1 is MNHEY and CDR2 is SMNVEV (reference sequence). The V gene lost 8 bases and the J gene lost 8 bases, with 6 bases spanning the gap. The CDR3 sequence: CASSGGELFF. The CDR3 DNA follows: TGTGCCAGCTCCGGGGGGGAGCTGTTTTTT.

The genes are TRBV18 and TRBJ2-1; 14 nucleotides line up with TRBD2. This CDR3 spans 15 amino acids. The germline V gene has CDR1 KGHSH and CDR2 LQKENI. V shed 3 bases and J 7 bases; nucleotides not matched to a gene: 2. DNA of the CDR3: TGTGCCAGCTCACCGACTAGCGGGGGGGTGAATGAGCAGTTCTTC. Translated: CASSPTSGGVNEQFF.

The V call is TRBV18, the J call TRBJ2-7, with D maybe TRBD1 (5 bases). The CDR3 has 13 amino acids. The V gene's germline CDR1 is KGHSH and CDR2 LQKENI. Trimming took 2 bases from V and 3 from J, leaving 8 bases between them. The CDR3 reads CASSPGANYEQYF. The CDR3 DNA reads as TGTGCCAGCTCACCAGGGGCCAACTACGAGCAGTACTTC.

This chain uses TRBV2 with TRBJ1-3; D unclear. Germline lookup yields CDR1 SNHLY and CDR2 FYNNEI. V gave up 7 bases and J gave up 0 bases, with 13 bases separating them. This CDR3 comprises 15 residues. The CDR3 nucleotides read TGTGCCAGCACTAATTCGGGGTACTCTGGAAACACCATATATTTT. It specifies CASTNSGYSGNTIYF.

The rearrangement uses TRBV6-6 and TRBJ2-5; weak D call: TRBD1 (7 bases). The J call may be wrong; the DNA end is better matched by TRBJ2-7. The CDR3 has 12 amino acids. Germline V CDR1 and CDR2: MNHNY, SVGAGI (reference sequence). CDR3 sequence: CASRRDSYEQYF. CDR3 bases: TGTGCCAGCAGGCGGGACAGCTACGAGCAGTACTTC.

V is TRBV5-1 and J is TRBJ2-2; D is unresolved. The V gene's germline CDR1 is SGHRS and CDR2 YFSETQ. This CDR3 has 13 amino acids. The germline V and J ends were trimmed by 4 bases and 0 bases, with 4 bases remaining between them. The CDR3 sequence: CASSITNTGELFF. CDR3 nucleotides: TGCGCCAGCAGCATTACGAACACCGGGGAGCTGTTTTTT.

V usage is TRBV7-7 and J usage is TRBJ2-1; D possibly corresponds to TRBD1 (5 bases). Trimming cost V 5 bases and J 4 bases, with 9 bases left between them. CDR3 size: 13 residues. Germline V gene sequence: CDR1 SSHAT, CDR2 FNYEAQ (reference sequence). The CDR3 is CASSLDSYNEQFF. The CDR3 DNA follows: TGTGCCAGCAGCCTCGACAGTTACAATGAGCAGTTCTTC.

The gene calls are TRBV30 and TRBJ2-5; D possibly corresponds to TRBD1 (6 bases). The germline V gene has CDR1 GTSNPN and CDR2 SVGIG (reference sequence). This CDR3 has 14 amino acids. V was clipped by 0 bases and J by 3 bases, with 11 bases between them. The CDR3 here is CAWSVGAGEETQYF. The CDR3 DNA reads TGTGCCTGGAGTGTAGGGGCAGGGGAAGAGACCCAGTACTTC.

This clone was observed a few times. The chain links TRBV5-1 to TRBJ2-5; D gene ambiguous. Germline V gives CDR1 SGHRS, CDR2 YFSETQ. Trimming took off 2 bases at V and 2 bases at J, with 1 base between the two ends. This CDR3 has 11 residues. In nucleotides, the CDR3 is TGCGCCAGCAGCTTACAAGAGACCCAGTACTTC. It specifies CASSLQETQYF.

The rearrangement links TRBV7-8 to TRBJ2-7; TRBD1 agrees at 8 bases. The CDR3 has 16 amino acids. Trimming removed 3 bases from V and 5 bases from J; junction bases left unmatched: 12. Germline-derived CDR1 and CDR2 are SGHVS and FQNEAQ. The CDR3 bases are TGTGCCAGCAGCTTCGCCCGGACAGGGTCCAAGAACGAGCAGTACTTC. Its protein is CASSFARTGSKNEQYF.

The chain combines TRBV18 with TRBJ2-7; D is possibly TRBD1 (6 bases). Germline CDR1 reads KGHSH; CDR2 reads LQKENI. This CDR3 is 13 amino acids long. Trimming shortened V by 5 bases and J by 6 bases, and 14 bases separated the two germline ends. This CDR3 is CASSLGTQGEQYF. CDR3 nucleotide sequence: TGTGCCAGCTCATTAGGGACACAGGGCGAGCAGTACTTC.

The chain uses TRBV4-2 and TRBJ1-1; 7 nucleotides agree with TRBD1. Germline CDR1 is LGHNA and CDR2 is YNFKEQ. This CDR3 has 15 amino acids. Trimming took 4 bases from V and 2 from J; bases not matched to a gene: 7. The CDR3 reads CASSPIWDSNTEAFF. CDR3 DNA sequence: TGTGCCAGCAGCCCTATATGGGACAGTAACACTGAAGCTTTCTTT.

This CDR3 is CATSRDPGQVNQPQHF. The CDR3 nucleotides are TGTGCCACCAGCAGAGACCCCGGACAGGTTAATCAGCCCCAGCATTTT. This chain joins TRBV15 and TRBJ1-5; 7 bases match TRBD1. The J segment lost 4 bases and the V segment lost 0 bases, leaving 6 bases of the junction unmatched. Germline CDR1 reads LNHNV; CDR2 reads YYDKDF (reference sequence). The CDR3 is 16 amino acids.

The DNA of the CDR3 is TGTGCCAGCAAACGGACAAGCACAGATACGCAGTATTTT. Encoded protein: CASKRTSTDTQYF. The chain couples TRBV2 to TRBJ2-3, with D possibly TRBD1 on 5 matching bases. CDR1 is SNHLY, CDR2 FYNNEI, per germline. The CDR3 has 13 amino acids. The V end lost 7 bases, the J end lost 0 bases, and 8 bases lay between the germline ends.

The chain employs TRBV9 and TRBJ2-5; D is ambiguous. Trimming removed 0 bases from V and 5 bases from J, with 5 bases in between. CDR1 SGDLS and CDR2 YYNGEE come from the germline V gene. The CDR3 length is 12 residues. CDR3 in DNA: TGTGCCAGCAGCGTAGAGGGTGAGACCCAGTACTTC. Translating gives CASSVEGETQYF.

Note on this clone: One junction end disagrees with the germline gene, perhaps due to a read error. The V gene is TRBV11-2, the J gene TRBJ1-5; D ambiguous. There are 13 residues in the CDR3. CDR1 is SGHAT and CDR2 is FQNNGV in the germline V gene. Here the CDR3 reads CANSLTEVQPQHF. The DNA of the CDR3 is TGTGCCAACAGCTTGACCGAAGTTCAGCCCCAGCATTTT.

The chain is built from TRBV18 and TRBJ2-3; tentative D call: TRBD1 (5 bases). The CDR3 totals 16 residues. V lost 0 bases to trimming and J lost 5 bases, with 15 bases between them. The germline V gene encodes CDR1 KGHSH and CDR2 LQKENI. The CDR3 nucleotides read TGTGCCAGCTCACCACCAAGGGGTCTTAAAGTAGATACGCAGTATTTT. Amino acid sequence: CASSPPRGLKVDTQYF.

This chain uses TRBV7-3 with TRBJ2-1; 9 bases map to TRBD2. The trim removed 5 bases at V and 3 bases at J, leaving 5 bases unmatched. The germline gives CDR1 SGHTA, CDR2 FQGTGA. This CDR3 has 15 residues. CDR3 coding DNA: TGTGCCAGCAGCCTCGCTAGCGGGGACTACAATGAGCAGTTCTTC. Translated: CASSLASGDYNEQFF.